What follows describes a single TCR beta chain. V dropped 3 bases and J dropped 6 bases, with 9 bases sitting between them. CDR3 length: 13 residues. Germline CDR1 and CDR2: LNHDA and SQIVND (reference sequence). The data were produced by immunoSEQ multiplex PCR, yet TCRdb's version contains in-frame clones alone and is incomplete. The data contain approximately 170,000 clones, roughly 80% of them singletons. Cohorts were based on clinical histories the participants reported. Cohort 3 donors were reported recovered after two negative PCRs, clearance, or symptom resolution. This record belongs to a study of blood T cell repertoires in COVID-19.

This chain uses TRBV19 with TRBJ1-5, with D maybe TRBD1 (5 bases). The sample consisted of PBMCs or T cells enriched from blood (not recorded which). This receptor was identified in a woman aged 45-60 years who had recovered from COVID-19. The CDR3 DNA follows: TGTGCCAGTAGTATTAGGGGTGGTCAGCCCCAGCATTTT. Translating gives CASSIRGGQPQHF.